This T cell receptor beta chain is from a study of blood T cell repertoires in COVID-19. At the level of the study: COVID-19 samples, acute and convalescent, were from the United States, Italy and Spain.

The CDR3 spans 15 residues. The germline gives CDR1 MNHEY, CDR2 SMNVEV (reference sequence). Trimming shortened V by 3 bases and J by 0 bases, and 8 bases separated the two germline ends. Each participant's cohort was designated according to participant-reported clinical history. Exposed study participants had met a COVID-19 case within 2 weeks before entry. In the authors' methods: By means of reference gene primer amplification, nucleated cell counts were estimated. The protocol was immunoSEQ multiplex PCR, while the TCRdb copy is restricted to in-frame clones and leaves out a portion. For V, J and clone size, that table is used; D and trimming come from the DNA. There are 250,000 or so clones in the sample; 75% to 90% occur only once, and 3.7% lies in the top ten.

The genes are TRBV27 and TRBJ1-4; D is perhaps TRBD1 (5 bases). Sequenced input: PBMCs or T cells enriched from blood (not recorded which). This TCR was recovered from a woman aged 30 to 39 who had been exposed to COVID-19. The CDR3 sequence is CASSFTGATNEKLFF. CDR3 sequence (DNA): TGTGCCAGCAGTTTCACAGGAGCAACTAATGAAAAACTGTTTTTT.